A selection of T cell receptor beta chains follows, all from one sample in a study of shared clonotypes between healthy human individuals. Libraries were prepared by immunoSEQ multiplex PCR; TCRdb keeps only in-frame clonotypes and omits some of them. The top ten hold around 1.7% of the sample, which has roughly 2.1 million clones, approximately 94% seen once. Sequencing input: naive CD8+ T cells from PBMCs. These receptors were collected from a man younger than 35 in good health. Some clones in this sample may be carry-over from other donors' samples. CDR3s include the opening cysteine and the closing phenylalanine or tryptophan. D genes are given only for firm matches. The size of a clone is reported for some rows only, either as once, few or many, or as a class for expanded clones.

d_call j_call v_call clone_size cdr3_nt cdr3_aa
. TRBJ1-1 TRBV29-1 . TGCAGCGGGGAAGGGTCGGGCACCGGGGCTGAAGCTTTCTTT CSGEGSGTGAEAFF
. TRBJ2-1 TRBV6-1 . TGTGCCAGCAAGACCGGGACGGGAGTTTACAATGAGCAGTTCTTC CASKTGTGVYNEQFF
. TRBJ2-3 TRBV27 . TGTGCCAGCAGTCTGCTGGGACCAACTCTAACAGATACGCAGTATTTT CASSLLGPTLTDTQYF
. TRBJ2-7 TRBV9 . TGTGCCAGCAGCGTAGGAGGTAGGGGCACTTCCTACGAGCAGTACTTC CASSVGGRGTSYEQYF
. TRBJ1-3 TRBV7-9 . TGTGCCAGCAGAGAAGCCGGGGCCTTTTTCTCTGGAAACACCATATATTTT CASREAGAFFSGNTIYF
TRBD1 TRBJ2-3 TRBV9 . TGTGCCAGCAGCGCTGCCGGGACAGGGGCAGATACGCAGTATTTT CASSAAGTGADTQYF
TRBD1 TRBJ2-1 TRBV6-5 once TGTGCCAGCAGTTACTTAATCGAGGGACAGAATGAGCAGTTCTTC CASSYLIEGQNEQFF
. TRBJ1-1 TRBV4-1 . TGCGCCAGCAGCCAAGCTGTACAGAACACTGAAGCTTTCTTT CASSQAVQNTEAFF
. TRBJ2-5 TRBV27 . TGTGCCAGCAGTTGGGGGACGGAGCAGAGGGAGACCCAGTACTTC CASSWGTEQRETQYF
TRBD1 TRBJ2-2 TRBV9 . TGTGCCAGCACCACAGGACAGGGGGCTTTAAACACCGGGGAGCTGTTTTTT CASTTGQGALNTGELFF
. TRBJ1-2 TRBV4-1 . TGCGCCAGCAGCCAAACCGAGGACAGAGGCGGCTACACCTTC CASSQTEDRGGYTF
. TRBJ1-4 TRBV27 . TGTGCCAGCAGTCACCTCCCGACAGCAACTAATGAAAAACTGTTTTTT CASSHLPTATNEKLFF
. TRBJ1-2 TRBV9 . TGTGCCAGCAGAGTGGCAGACACCTTC CASRVADTF
. TRBJ1-2 TRBV9 . TGTGCCAGCAGCAACCGGGACGCCTATGGCTACACCTTC CASSNRDAYGYTF
. TRBJ2-7 TRBV28 . TGTGCCAGCAGTTTCGAAACAGGGTCCTACGAGCAGTACTTC CASSFETGSYEQYF
. TRBJ2-1 TRBV11-1 . TGTGCCAGCAGCTTAGCGCTGGGGTGGGACAATGAGCAGTTCTTC CASSLALGWDNEQFF
. TRBJ2-3 TRBV11-3 . TGTGCCAGCAGCTTAGGAGGGACTCATGGGTTTTTCACAGATACGCAGTATTTT CASSLGGTHGFFTDTQYF
TRBD2 TRBJ2-3 TRBV7-2 . TGTGCCAGCAGCTTAGCGGGAGGGACAGATACGCAGTATTTT CASSLAGGTDTQYF
TRBD2 TRBJ2-3 TRBV10-2 . TGCGCCAGCATGGGGCTAGCGGGAGGGCCTTGGGCAGATACGCAGTATTTT CASMGLAGGPWADTQYF
. TRBJ1-3 TRBV7-6 . TGTGCCAGCAGCTTGCTACAGCGAGACTCTGGAAACACCATATATTTT CASSLLQRDSGNTIYF
. TRBJ1-3 TRBV28 . TGTGCCAGCAGTTTCTTTAGCTCTGGAAACACCATATATTTT CASSFFSSGNTIYF
. TRBJ2-5 TRBV5-8 . TGTGCCAGCATGGAGCTAGAAGAGACCCAGTACTTC CASMELEETQYF
. TRBJ2-1 TRBV9 . TGTGCCAGCAGCGGAATCGGGGGCCCTCTCACGGGGGAGTTGAATTACAATGAGCAGTTCTTC CASSGIGGPLTGELNYNEQFF
. TRBJ1-2 TRBV12-5 once TGTGCTAGTGGTTTGTCAGGACCGATGGCCTTC CASGLSGPMAF
TRBD1 TRBJ2-2 TRBV28 . TGTGCCAGCAGTACAGGGGGCGCACACGGGGAGCTGTTTTTT CASSTGGAHGELFF
. TRBJ2-6 TRBV7-9 . TGTGCCAGCAGCTTAGCGGGGTTCTCTGGGGCCAACGTCCTGACTTTC CASSLAGFSGANVLTF
. TRBJ2-7 TRBV4-1 . TGCGCCAGCAGCCAAGTTCGGAACTCCTACGAGCAGTACTTC CASSQVRNSYEQYF
TRBD1 TRBJ1-2 TRBV27 . TGTGCCAGCAGTTTTCTTCAGGGGGCGCATGAAGGCTACACCTTC CASSFLQGAHEGYTF
. TRBJ2-2 TRBV18 once TGTGCCAGCTCACCGACGTGGGAGCGGGCGAACACCGGGGAGCTGTTTTTT CASSPTWERANTGELFF
. TRBJ2-3 TRBV7-9 . TGTGCCAGCAGCCCACTCCGGAGGGCTGATGATACGCAGTATTTT CASSPLRRADDTQYF
. TRBJ1-4 TRBV10-2 . TGCGCCAGCAGTGCCGTCACTAATGAAAAACTGTTTTTT CASSAVTNEKLFF
. TRBJ2-2 TRBV7-6 . TGTGCCAGCAGCTTAGGTGGCACCGGGGAGCTGTTTTTT CASSLGGTGELFF
TRBD2 TRBJ2-7 TRBV5-1 . TGCGCCAGCAGCATCGGACTAGCGGGAGCTAACGAGCAGTACTTC CASSIGLAGANEQYF
. TRBJ1-2 TRBV10-3 . TGTGCCATCAGTGAGTCGGCTAACTATGGCTACACCTTC CAISESANYGYTF
. TRBJ1-1 TRBV15 . TGTGCCACCAGCGAAAGAGCAGGGGATATTGAAGCTTTCTTT CATSERAGDIEAFF
TRBD1 TRBJ1-2 TRBV28 . TGTGCCAGCAAATGGGACAGGGGATTGTATGGCTACACCTTC CASKWDRGLYGYTF
. TRBJ1-5 TRBV19 . TGTGCCAGTAGTACCAGTCTAGCTCAGCCCCAGCATTTT CASSTSLAQPQHF
TRBD1 TRBJ1-2 TRBV5-8 . TGTGCCAGCAGCTTGGCCCCGACAGGGGACTATGGCTACACCTTC CASSLAPTGDYGYTF
. TRBJ2-7 TRBV13 . TGTGCCAGCAGCTTAGGCACGGAGTCCTACGAGCAGTACTTC CASSLGTESYEQYF
TRBD1 TRBJ2-1 TRBV29-1 . TGCAGCGTCGCTATCGTGGACAGGGGCTTAGATGAGCAGTTCTTC CSVAIVDRGLDEQFF
. TRBJ2-7 TRBV5-4 . TGTGCCGCTCGACTTGTTCCGGAATCCTACGAGCAGTACTTC CAARLVPESYEQYF
. TRBJ2-6 TRBV9 . TGTGCCAGCAGCACAACGGGAGTAACCCACTTCTCTGGGGCCAACGTCCTGACTTTC CASSTTGVTHFSGANVLTF
TRBD2 TRBJ2-1 TRBV4-1 . TGCGCCAGCAGCCAAGTCCAGGGACTAGGGGATTACAATGAGCAGTTCTTC CASSQVQGLGDYNEQFF
. TRBJ2-5 TRBV19 . TGTGCCAGTAGTCCCCATCTGTCCCAAGAGACCCAGTACTTC CASSPHLSQETQYF
TRBD2 TRBJ2-7 TRBV27 . TGTGCCAGCAGTTTCATACTAGCGGGAGGGCCCGACGAGCAGTACTTC CASSFILAGGPDEQYF
TRBD2 TRBJ2-3 TRBV13 . TGTGCCAGCAGCTCGTCCCCGGGACTAACAAATACGCAGTATTTT CASSSSPGLTNTQYF
TRBD1 TRBJ1-2 TRBV9 . TGTGCCAGCAGCGTATCACCGGGGGAGGGGGCCTATGGCTACACCTTC CASSVSPGEGAYGYTF
TRBD2 TRBJ2-1 TRBV4-3 . TGCGCCAGCAGCCAAGATCATGGGACTAGCTACAATGAGCAGTTCTTC CASSQDHGTSYNEQFF
TRBD2 TRBJ2-2 TRBV13 . TGTGCCAGCAGCGCTAGCGGGGCGAACACCGGGGAGCTGTTTTTT CASSASGANTGELFF
. TRBJ2-7 TRBV7-2 . TGTGCCAGCAGCTTGGTTTCCCCCTCCTACGAGCAGTACTTC CASSLVSPSYEQYF
TRBD1 TRBJ2-5 TRBV6-5 once TGTGCCAGCAGTTACGTACAGGGGGCGGGGGAGACCCAGTACTTC CASSYVQGAGETQYF
. TRBJ2-3 TRBV6-6 . TGTGCCAGCACCAACACAGGACTTCGCACAGATACGCAGTATTTT CASTNTGLRTDTQYF
. TRBJ1-5 TRBV28 once TGTGCCAGCAGTTTGCCGGCCTTCAATCAGCCCCAGCATTTT CASSLPAFNQPQHF
. TRBJ2-3 TRBV11-2 . TGTGCCAGCAGCTGGGCCGCCAGGGTAGCGGATACGCAGTATTTT CASSWAARVADTQYF
. TRBJ1-2 TRBV9 . TGTGCCAGCAGCGTAGGGATTTTTGGCTACACCTTC CASSVGIFGYTF
TRBD1 TRBJ2-4 TRBV7-2 . TGTGCCAGCAGCAACCCTCGGACAGGGGGCGAAAACATTCAGTACTTC CASSNPRTGGENIQYF
TRBD2 TRBJ2-3 TRBV28 once TGTGCCAGCAGACCGACTAGCGGGGTTAGCACAGATACGCAGTATTTT CASRPTSGVSTDTQYF
TRBD2 TRBJ2-1 TRBV4-2 . TGTGCCAGCAGCTCTCCGGGACTAGCGGGCCCAAACCCAAGGGGGGAGCAGTTCTTC CASSSPGLAGPNPRGEQFF
TRBD1 TRBJ2-7 TRBV4-2 . TGTGCCAGCAGCCAACGGACAGGGTACGAGCAGTACTTC CASSQRTGYEQYF